This T cell receptor beta chain was recorded in a study of blood T cell repertoires in COVID-19. Background on the study: T cells, B-cell-depleted T cells, or PBMCs provided the cDNA or gDNA that served as material.

In the authors' workflow: Cell counts per sample came from amplifying reference gene primers. Sequencing used immunoSEQ multiplex PCR; TCRdb keeps in-frame clones, though not all of them. V and J calls and clone size are as listed in that table; D and trimming were resolved from the DNA. The data hold about 310,000 clones, with approximately 81% observed a single time. This receptor was obtained from a woman under 40 who had been exposed to COVID-19. Sequencing was done on a sample of PBMCs or T cells enriched from blood (not recorded which).

CDR3 sequence: CASSHGGQNTEAFF. The CDR3 bases are TGTGCCAGCAGCCATGGGGGACAGAACACTGAAGCTTTCTTT. This chain joins TRBV9 and TRBJ1-1; D is possibly TRBD1 (6 bases). The CDR3 is 14 residues long. Between the trimmed V and J ends, which lost 4 bases and 1 base, there was a span of 11 bases. Germline-derived CDR1 and CDR2 are SGDLS and YYNGEE.